Given below is one T cell receptor (beta chain) in context. This clonotype was observed many times. Its antigen remains undetermined. Base quality data are lacking; no much larger clone is found one base away. The data stem from a study of identical twins (dated by TCRdb to the mid-2010s). With regard to the full study: To test whether fetal clonotypes persist, the study used deep sequencing on TCR alpha and beta repertoires from monozygotic twins, unrelated adults of various ages, and cord blood. To rule out contamination, the twin experiments were replicated at different times with different library preparation protocols.

The paper's findings and limits, for the study overall: Because the same donors could not be followed over many years, conclusions were based on cross-sectional statistical analysis. In monozygotic twins, out-of-frame TCR alpha sharing was systematically underestimated by recombination models, although the models agreed with sharing between unrelated individuals. Fewer insertions were carried by abundant cord blood beta clonotypes, a similar but weaker trend appeared in young adult naive repertoires, and no such trend appeared in memory repertoires. The excess sharing between twins in beta out-of-frame sequences was weaker because fewer shared sequences reduced the signal-to-noise ratio. Compared with coincidental sharing between unrelated individuals, out-of-frame TCR alpha sequences shared between twins had an excess of sequences with low generation probability. Invariant T cells such as MAIT and iNKT could partly confound zero-insertion analyses, though diverse VJ usage argued against this for most clonotypes.

Libraries were made using 5' RACE. The sequencer was an Illumina HiSeq 2000. Template switching introduced a universal primer binding site; the final cDNA contained a unique molecular identifier, enabling accurate counting of TCR cDNA molecules. Specific primers in the conserved constant-segment region were used to synthesize first-strand cDNA for the TCR alpha and beta chains. To control for contamination, every cDNA library was double barcoded, receiving both a SMART-Mk sample barcode and Illumina barcodes. TruSeq adapter sequences, together with Illumina sample barcodes, were added in two successive PCR steps. Sequencing of the TCR alpha and beta cDNA libraries was done on the Illumina HiSeq platform using custom primers. As for the authors' bioinformatics: MiGEC was used to process raw reads and extract unique molecular identifiers, and MiXCR was used to find CDR3 positions. For each individual, recombination models were inferred using an EM algorithm with the repgenHMM and IGoR tools. The analysis of shared clonotypes was done with the tcR package in R, with sharing normalized by the product of cloneset sizes. Out-of-frame nonproductive sequences were analyzed to study raw recombination free of thymic and clonal selection effects. The raw public data were reprocessed by TCRdb itself: fastp quality trimming at Q25, MiXCR clonotype calling, in-frame beta chains only. Each entry merges the rows of one CDR3 protein and shows their most common DNA and genes. The V and J calls and clone size come from TCRdb's table, not from the authors' own analysis. This sample has approximately 670,000 distinct CDR3 sequences in its table, and less than 7% of those were observed once. Approximately 1.6% of the sample rests with the top ten.

V is cut back by 1 base and J by 1 base, with 4 bases in the junction unmatched. The CDR3 contains 15 residues, cysteine and phenylalanine counted. The retained sequence is limited to the CDR3, 45 bases, with the frame set at the first base. Via the germline V gene, CDR1 is SGHRS and CDR2 YFSETQ. Only healthy Caucasian donors were included. Three unrelated non-twin adults were additionally sequenced: a male aged 18 to 29, a male aged 50 to 60 and a female aged 50 to 60. Using Miltenyi CD45RO+ enrichment and human naive T-cell isolation kits, memory (CD45RO+) and naive T cells were isolated from PBMC.

This chain is built from TRBV5-1 and TRBJ2-7; 8 central nucleotides agree with TRBD1. Specimen: naive T cells sorted from blood. Reading the label with the study, this specimen's cell subset or site is: cells isolated with a human naive T-cell isolation kit. This receptor was obtained from a man aged 18 to 29 in good health. The base sequence is TGCGCCAGCAGCTTGACAGGGGGAGTTTCCTACGAGCAGTACTTC. Translation gives CASSLTGGVSYEQYF. With all but the CDR3 taken from the reference TRBV5-1 and TRBJ2-7 genes, the full variable domain is: KAGVTQTPRYLIKTRGQQVTLSCSPISGHRSVSWYQQTPGQGLQFLFEYFSETQRNKGNFPGRFSGRQFSNSRSEMNVSTLELGDSALYLCASSLTGGVSYEQYFGPGTRLTVT.